This TCR beta chain was observed in a study of blood T cell repertoires in COVID-19 (dated by TCRdb to the early 2020s). Looking at the study overall: The collaborator samples originated in the United States, Italy and Spain and spanned the acute and convalescent phases of COVID-19. Where HLA class I and class II types were available, the types were taken from metadata supplied by the sample provider, not from assay-based typing. The repertoires were released in a freely available public database intended as a resource for research on the immune response to SARS-CoV-2. The material from the prospective study consisted of cDNA or gDNA derived from T cells, B-cell-depleted T cells, or PBMCs. Samples came from the ongoing ImmuneRACE study (first 160 participants) plus 1,254 subjects from 6 global collaborators. Sample metadata almost always included a de-identified subject ID, COVID-19 status, age in years and sex. Deeply sampled blood TCRbeta repertoires from subjects exposed to, actively infected with, or recovered from COVID-19 were included in the dataset. Here is what the overall study found, with its caveats: The quantity of clinical and demographic metadata differed by source and by participant and was supplied without curation.

TCRbeta CDR3 regions were amplified from genomic DNA by means of the immunoSEQ Assay, a bias-controlled multiplex PCR. The authors processed their data as follows. The number of nucleated cells in each sample was estimated by amplification of reference gene primers within the assay. To quantify the absolute abundance of each unique TCRbeta CDR3 rearrangement, sequence reads were collapsed and filtered. For each sample, productive Simpson clonality was calculated as the square root of Simpson's diversity index across productive rearrangements. TCRdb holds this immuneACCESS table with in-frame rearrangements only. Some clones are missing; in checked studies, unresolved V genes explain under half, and the rest has no known cause. V and J calls plus clone size are reproduced from that table; the DNA served to infer D and trimming. Here the sample has about 67,000 clones; 70% to 90% occur a single time. Together, the top ten hold 4.4% of the sample.

Whole blood was collected in K2EDTA tubes by collaborating institutions according to the institutions' own protocols. For TCRbeta analysis, collaborators shipped samples as frozen whole blood, isolated PBMCs, or DNA extracted from either of those sample types. The trim is 6 bases for V and 4 bases for J, with a gap of 6 bases between the germline ends. The germline V gene provides CDR1 SGHAT and CDR2 FQNNGV. Including the terminal cysteine and phenylalanine, the CDR3 comprises 11 residues. Only the CDR3 part of the read is kept: 33 bases, read in frame from the first base. A note on this clone: Its binding antigen is unknown. No per-base quality is available; no much larger clone lies one base away.

The rearranged segments are TRBV11-2 and TRBJ1-2, with the D gene not confidently named. The clonotype comes from a man aged 50 to 59 with active COVID-19. Sequencing was carried out using peripheral blood. CDR3 loop: CASRSSYGYTF. DNA sequence: TGTGCCAGCAGATCGAGCTATGGCTACACCTTC.